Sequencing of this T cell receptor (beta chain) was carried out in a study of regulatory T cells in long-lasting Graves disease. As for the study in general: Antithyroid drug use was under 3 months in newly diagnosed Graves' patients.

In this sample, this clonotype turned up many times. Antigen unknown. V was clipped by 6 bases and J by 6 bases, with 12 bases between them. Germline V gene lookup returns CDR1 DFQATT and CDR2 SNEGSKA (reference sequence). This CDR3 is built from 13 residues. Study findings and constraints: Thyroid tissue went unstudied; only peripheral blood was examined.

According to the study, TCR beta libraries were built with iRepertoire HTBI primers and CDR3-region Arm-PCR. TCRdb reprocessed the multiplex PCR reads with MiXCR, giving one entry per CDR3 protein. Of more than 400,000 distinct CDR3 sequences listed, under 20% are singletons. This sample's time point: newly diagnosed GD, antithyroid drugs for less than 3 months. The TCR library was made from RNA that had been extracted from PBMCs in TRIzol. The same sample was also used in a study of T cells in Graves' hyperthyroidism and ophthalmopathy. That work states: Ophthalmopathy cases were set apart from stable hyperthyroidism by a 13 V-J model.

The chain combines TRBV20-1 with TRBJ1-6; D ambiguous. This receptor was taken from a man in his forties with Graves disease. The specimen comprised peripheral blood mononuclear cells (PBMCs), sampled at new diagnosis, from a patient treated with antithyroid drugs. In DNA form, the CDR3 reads TGCAGTGCGGCGCCGGGAACTAATTCACCCCTCCACTTT. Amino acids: CSAAPGTNSPLHF.